This T cell receptor beta chain was profiled in a study of cytomegalovirus exposure and HLA in healthy donors. This CDR3 region has 14 residues. Germline-derived CDR1 and CDR2 are SNHLY and FYNNEI. Trimming left V 5 bases short and J 2 bases short, with 10 bases between. The PCR contained 60 Vbeta and 13 Jbeta primers. Assay: immunoSEQ multiplex PCR; the TCRdb copy retains only in-frame clones and omits some. The sample has 110,000 or so clones; approximately 76% are singletons. The receptor was derived from a man aged 50-59 years in good health and CMV-seropositive. Sequencing was carried out using PBMCs. The V gene is TRBV2, the J gene TRBJ1-5; the D is unclear. CDR3 nucleotide sequence: TGTGCCAGCAGTTACCAGGCAGGCAATCAGCCCCAGCATTTT. Amino acids: CASSYQAGNQPQHF.